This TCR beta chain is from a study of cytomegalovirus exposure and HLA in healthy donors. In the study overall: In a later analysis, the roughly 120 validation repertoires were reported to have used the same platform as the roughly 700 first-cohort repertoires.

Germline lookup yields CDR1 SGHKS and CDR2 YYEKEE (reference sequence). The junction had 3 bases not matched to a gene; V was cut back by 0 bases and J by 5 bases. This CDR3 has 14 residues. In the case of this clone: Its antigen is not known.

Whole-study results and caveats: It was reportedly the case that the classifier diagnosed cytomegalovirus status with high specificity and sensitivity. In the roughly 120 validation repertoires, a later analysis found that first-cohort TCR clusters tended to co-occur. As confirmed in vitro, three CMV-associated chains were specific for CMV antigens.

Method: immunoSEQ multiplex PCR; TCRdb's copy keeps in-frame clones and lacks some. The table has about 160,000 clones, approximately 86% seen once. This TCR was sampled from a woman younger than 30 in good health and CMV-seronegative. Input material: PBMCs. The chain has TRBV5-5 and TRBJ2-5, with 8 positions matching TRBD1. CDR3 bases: TGTGCCAGCAGCTTGGGAGGACAGGGTGAGACCCAGTACTTC. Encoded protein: CASSLGGQGETQYF. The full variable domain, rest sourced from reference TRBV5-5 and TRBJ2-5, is DAGVTQSPTHLIKTRGQQVTLRCSPISGHKSVSWYQQVLGQGPQFIFQYYEKEERGRGNFPDRFSARQFPNYSSELNVNALLLGDSALYLCASSLGGQGETQYFGPGTRLLVL.